These 20 T cell receptor beta chains share one sample of origin, sequenced in a study of molecular identifiers for immune sequencing clone quantification. MiXCR, applied by TCRdb to the PCR reads, yields one record per CDR3 protein. The table lists approximately 680,000 distinct CDR3 sequences, about 25% of them singletons. Sequencing input: naive CD8+ T cells from blood, with Jurkat cell RNA spiked in. Subset noted: FACS-sorted CD8+CD4-CCR7+CD45RA+ naive T cells. The receptor set was obtained from a human donor in good health. Some libraries in this study had Jurkat cell RNA spiked in.

This clonotype has just one count. The chain uses TRBV11-2 and TRBJ2-5; D possibly corresponds to TRBD1 (6 bases). The CDR3 covers 19 residues. Germline assignment: CDR1 SGHAT and CDR2 FQNNGV. V was pared by 0 bases and J by 0 bases, with 20 bases between. The CDR3 sequence is CASSLDPRWGRGHQETQYF. In DNA, the CDR3 is TGTGCCAGCAGCTTAGATCCGCGTTGGGGCAGGGGACACCAAGAGACCCAGTACTTC.

V and J are TRBV9 and TRBJ1-3; D is undetermined. V gave up 0 bases and J gave up 6 bases, with 22 bases separating them. There are 18 residues in the CDR3. The germline V gene encodes CDR1 SGDLS and CDR2 YYNGEE. The CDR3 nucleotides read TGTGCCAGCAGCGTAGCAACGGGAGCGGAAAGCGTTTTAAACACCATATATTTT. Protein sequence: CASSVATGAESVLNTIYF.

Remarks on this clonotype: This may be a read error, as it is one base from a much larger clone. This rearrangement joins TRBV6-5 to TRBJ1-3; D is unresolved. Looked up from germline, CDR1 is MNHEY and CDR2 is SVGAGI. The CDR3 is 13 residues long. The CDR3 loop reads CASGYGSGNTIYF. In DNA form, the CDR3 reads TGTGCCAGCGGTTACGGCTCTGGAAACACCATATATTTT.

The gene calls are TRBV7-6 and TRBJ1-2; D is perhaps TRBD1 (5 bases). CDR1 SGHVS and CDR2 FNYEAQ come from the germline V gene. V lost 5 bases and J 4 bases, leaving 17 bases between the germline ends. The CDR3 is 15 amino acids. For the CDR3, the DNA is TGTGCCAGCAGCGGCGGGGGGGGTCCGGCCTATGGCTACACCTTC. Residues: CASSGGGGPAYGYTF.

The V call is TRBV4-3, the J call TRBJ1-1, with TRBD1 as a possible D gene (6 bases). The V gene's germline CDR1 is LGHNA and CDR2 YSLEER. V was pared by 3 bases and J by 1 base, with 18 bases between. This CDR3 contains 17 residues. CDR3 bases: TGCGCCAGCAGCCAGGAAAGGTGGGGGCAGCAGAACACTGAAGCTTTCTTT. As protein: CASSQERWGQQNTEAFF.

About this clonotype itself: Just one base apart from a much larger clone, this may be a read error. V usage is TRBV18 and J usage is TRBJ1-1; D unresolved. Germline CDR1 and CDR2: KGHSH and LQKENI. The CDR3 length is 15 residues. The ends were cut back, 0 bases at V and 2 bases at J, with 10 bases in the middle. The CDR3 nucleotides are TGTGCCAGCTCACCACCGGGCGAGAGAAACACTGAAGCTTTCTTT. This gives the protein CASSPPGERNTEAFF.

There are many counts of this clonotype. The chain recombines TRBV4-2 with TRBJ2-3, with D hard to call. The CDR3 loop spans 15 amino acids. Germline assignment: CDR1 LGHNA and CDR2 YNFKEQ. Trimming stripped 1 base from V and 3 bases from J, with 11 bases between. CDR3: CASSQGLTITDTQYF. In nucleotides, the CDR3 is TGTGCCAGCAGCCAAGGTTTGACCATAACAGATACGCAGTATTTT.

On this clonotype itself: A much larger clone sits a single nucleotide away, making a read error possible. The chain employs TRBV4-1 and TRBJ2-5; 8 bases fit TRBD2. The CDR3 runs to 15 residues. The V gene's germline CDR1 is MGHRA and CDR2 YSYEKL. The CDR3 protein is CASGHRAGDQETQYF. Here the CDR3 DNA reads TGCGCCAGCGGCCACCGAGCGGGAGACCAAGAGACCCAGTACTTC.

The CDR3, as DNA: TGTGCCTGGAGTGTACTCTCCGGTCGGGGGTCGGCAGATACGCAGTATTTT. This codes for CAWSVLSGRGSADTQYF. V gene TRBV30 combines with J gene TRBJ2-3; a weak D match, TRBD2 (6 bases). V lost 0 bases and J lost 4, with 20 bases in between. This CDR3 comprises 17 residues. The V gene's germline CDR1 is GTSNPN and CDR2 SVGIG (reference sequence).

The genes are TRBV19 and TRBJ1-5; D gene unclear. Germline V gene lookup returns CDR1 LNHDA and CDR2 SQIVND (reference sequence). V shed 5 bases and J shed 2 bases, with 22 bases lying between them. The length of the CDR3 is 18 residues. In DNA form, the CDR3 reads TGTGCCAGTAGTGCGCCCCCCGACATTAAGTGGGGCAATCAGCCCCAGCATTTT. Residues: CASSAPPDIKWGNQPQHF.

The rearrangement links TRBV7-9 to TRBJ1-1; tentatively, D is TRBD1 (5 bases). Per germline, CDR1 SEHNR and CDR2 FQNEAQ (reference sequence). V gave up 4 bases and J gave up 1 base, with 16 bases separating them. CDR3 size: 16 residues. The CDR3 loop is CASSSLSRGANTEAFF. In DNA form, the CDR3 reads TGTGCCAGCAGCTCCCTATCGAGGGGTGCGAACACTGAAGCTTTCTTT.

With respect to this clonotype: This could be a read error, since a much larger clone is one nucleotide away. V and J are TRBV7-6 and TRBJ1-1; 11 nucleotides match TRBD1. Looked up from germline, CDR1 is SGHVS and CDR2 is FNYEAQ. CDR3 size: 19 residues. V was clipped by 5 bases and J by 0 bases; unmatched bases: 14. CDR3 sequence: CASSIDMGTGGRMNTEAFF. CDR3 nucleotide sequence: TGTGCCAGCAGCATAGATATGGGGACAGGGGGACGCATGAACACTGAAGCTTTCTTT.

In this sample, this clonotype turned up many times. The chain has TRBV20-1 and TRBJ2-5; 7 bases match TRBD2. The CDR3 is 14 amino acids. Unmatched junction bases numbered 5, after V lost 2 bases and J lost 2 bases. The germline gives CDR1 DFQATT, CDR2 SNEGSKA (reference sequence). The CDR3 DNA is TGCAGTGCTAGACCCATGCGGGGGCAAGAGACCCAGTACTTC. This sequence encodes CSARPMRGQETQYF.

Concerning this clonotype: A single base separates this from a much larger clone, so it may be a read error. This chain links TRBV27 with TRBJ2-3; a possible D gene is TRBD2 (5 bases). The CDR3 runs to 17 residues. V lost 6 bases and J lost 2, with 21 bases in between. Per the germline V gene, CDR1 is MNHEY and CDR2 is SMNVEV (reference sequence). CDR3 protein: CASSPIEGPLVTDTQYF. In nucleotides, the CDR3 is TGTGCCAGCAGCCCCATAGAGGGCCCCTTGGTCACAGATACGCAGTATTTT.

This clonotype appeared many times. This chain connects TRBV19 to TRBJ2-3; TRBD2 aligns across 9 bases. This CDR3 spans 17 amino acids. CDR1 LNHDA and CDR2 SQIVND come from the germline V gene (reference sequence). CDR3 in amino acids: CVHDRKLIAGVLDTQYF. Written as DNA, the CDR3 is TGTGTCCACGACAGGAAGCTCATAGCGGGGGTGCTGGATACGCAGTATTTT.

A note on this clonotype: Since a much larger clone is just one base distant, this may be a read error. This likely comes from a read error, as the CDR3 has no conserved phenylalanine or tryptophan at its end. The chain combines TRBV7-9 with TRBJ2-7; 10 positions agree with TRBD1. The CDR3 totals 15 residues. V lost 5 bases, J lost 5 bases, and 9 bases stayed unmatched. Germline values: CDR1 SEHNR, CDR2 FQNEAQ (reference sequence). The CDR3 spells CASSRGTGVLHEQYL. CDR3 nucleotide sequence: TGTGCCAGCAGCCGAGGGACAGGGGTCTTGCACGAGCAGTACCTC.

This clonotype showed up just a few times. CDR3 protein: CASRPDRVYYNEQFF. CDR3 nucleotide sequence: TGTGCCAGCAGACCCGACAGGGTCTATTACAATGAGCAGTTCTTC. V and J are TRBV28 and TRBJ2-1, with 7 bases aligning to TRBD1. The ends lost 6 bases at V and 4 bases at J; junction bases unmatched: 9. The CDR3 covers 15 residues. CDR1 and CDR2 (germline): MDHEN, SYDVKM.

This clonotype was observed many times. The rearrangement joins TRBV20-1 to TRBJ1-1, with 8 bases fitting TRBD1. This CDR3 is built from 15 residues. Germline V gene data show CDR1 as DFQATT and CDR2 as SNEGSKA (reference sequence). J gave up 1 base and V 6 bases, and 10 bases lay outside the gene matches. In nucleotides, the CDR3 is TGCAGTGCCCTAAATCAGGACAGGGCGAACACTGAAGCTTTCTTT. As protein: CSALNQDRANTEAFF.

The gene calls are TRBV7-9 and TRBJ1-5, with D uncertain. Trimming left V 2 bases short and J 3 bases short, with 11 bases between. Germline loops: CDR1 SEHNR, CDR2 FQNEAQ (reference sequence). The CDR3 contains 15 residues. CDR3 in DNA: TGTGCCAGCAGCTTAAGTGTTGTCGTCAATCAGCCCCAGCATTTT. It yields the protein CASSLSVVVNQPQHF.

The chain has TRBV27 and TRBJ2-7; 10 nucleotides align to TRBD2. The CDR3 contains 14 residues. J was trimmed by 4 bases and V by 3 bases; bases with no gene match: 3. The germline gives CDR1 MNHEY, CDR2 SMNVEV (reference sequence). CDR3 DNA: TGTGCCAGCAGTTTTTCGGGACTAGCGTACGAGCAGTACTTC. This codes for CASSFSGLAYEQYF.